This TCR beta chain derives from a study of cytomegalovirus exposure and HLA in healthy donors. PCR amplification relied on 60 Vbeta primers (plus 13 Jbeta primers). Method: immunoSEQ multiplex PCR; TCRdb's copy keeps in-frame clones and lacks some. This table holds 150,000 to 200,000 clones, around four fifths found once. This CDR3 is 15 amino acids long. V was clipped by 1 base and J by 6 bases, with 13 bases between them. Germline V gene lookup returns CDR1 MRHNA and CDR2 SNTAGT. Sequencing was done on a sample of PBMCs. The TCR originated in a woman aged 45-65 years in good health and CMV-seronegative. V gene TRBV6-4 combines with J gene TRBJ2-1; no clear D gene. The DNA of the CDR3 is TGTGCCAGCAGTGACTTTTTTGGTTCGAGCAATGAGCAGTTCTTC. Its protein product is CASSDFFGSSNEQFF.